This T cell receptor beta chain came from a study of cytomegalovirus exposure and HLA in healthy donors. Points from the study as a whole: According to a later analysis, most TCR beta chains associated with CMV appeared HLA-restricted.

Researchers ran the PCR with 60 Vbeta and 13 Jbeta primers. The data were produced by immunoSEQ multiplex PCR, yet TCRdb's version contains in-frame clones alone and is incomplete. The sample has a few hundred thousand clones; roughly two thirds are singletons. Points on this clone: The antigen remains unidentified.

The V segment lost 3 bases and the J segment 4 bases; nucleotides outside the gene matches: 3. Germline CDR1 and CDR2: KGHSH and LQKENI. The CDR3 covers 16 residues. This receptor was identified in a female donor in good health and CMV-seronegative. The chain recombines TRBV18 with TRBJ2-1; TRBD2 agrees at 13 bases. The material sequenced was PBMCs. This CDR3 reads CASSPGLAGAYNEQFF. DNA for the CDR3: TGTGCCAGCTCACCTGGACTAGCGGGGGCTTACAATGAGCAGTTCTTC.